The T cell receptor (beta chain) under discussion was sequenced for a study of blood T cells in healthy people across ages. Study outcomes and limitations: Estimates of diversity drawn from one million T cells were considered underestimates. For the donors, CMV status was unknown and possibly confounded expanded clonotype changes.

This clonotype was seen a handful of times. Its target is unknown. For every donor, a draw yielded about 10 milliliters of peripheral blood. Alongside a J-beta primer mix, a sample-barcoded 5' primer served in a second PCR lasting 7 to 11 cycles. MiXCR was run by TCRdb on the 5' RACE reads, yielding one entry per CDR3 protein. The sample records around 1.1 million distinct CDR3 sequences, more than 30% being singletons. The receptor was isolated from a man younger than 35 in good health. The sequencing sample was made of blood.

Written as DNA, the CDR3 is TGCAGCGTTGTTTTGGCAACTAATGAAAAACTGTTTTTT. Protein product: CSVVLATNEKLFF. The rearrangement links TRBV29-1 to TRBJ1-4; D unresolved. This CDR3 comprises 13 residues. Germline values: CDR1 SQVTM, CDR2 ANQGSEA. V was trimmed by 4 bases and J by 0 bases, leaving 6 bases between them.